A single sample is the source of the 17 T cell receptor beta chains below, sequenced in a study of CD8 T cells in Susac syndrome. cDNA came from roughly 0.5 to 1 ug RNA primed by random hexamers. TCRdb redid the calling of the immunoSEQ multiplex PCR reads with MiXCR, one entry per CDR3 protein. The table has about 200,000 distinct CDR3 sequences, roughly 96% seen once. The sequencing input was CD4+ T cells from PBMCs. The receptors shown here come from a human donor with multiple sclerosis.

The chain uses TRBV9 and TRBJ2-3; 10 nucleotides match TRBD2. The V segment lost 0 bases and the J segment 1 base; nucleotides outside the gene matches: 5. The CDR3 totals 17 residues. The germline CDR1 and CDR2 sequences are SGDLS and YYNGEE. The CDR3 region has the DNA TGTGCCAGCAGCGTAGCCCCGCTAGCGGGAGGCACAGATACGCAGTATTTT. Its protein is CASSVAPLAGGTDTQYF.

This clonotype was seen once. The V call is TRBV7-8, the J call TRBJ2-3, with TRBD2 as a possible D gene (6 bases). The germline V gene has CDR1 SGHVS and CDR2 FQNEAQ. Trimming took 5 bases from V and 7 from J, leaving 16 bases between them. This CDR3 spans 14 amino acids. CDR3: CASSPRDLSNTQYF. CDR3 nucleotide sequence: TGTGCCAGCAGCCCCCGGGACTTGAGTAATACGCAGTATTTT. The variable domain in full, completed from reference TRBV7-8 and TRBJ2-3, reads GAGVSQSPRYKVAKRGQDVALRCDPISGHVSLFWYQQALGQGPEFLTYFQNEAQLDKSGLPSDRFFAERPEGSVSTLKIQRTQQEDSAVYLCASSPRDLSNTQYFGPGTRLTVL.

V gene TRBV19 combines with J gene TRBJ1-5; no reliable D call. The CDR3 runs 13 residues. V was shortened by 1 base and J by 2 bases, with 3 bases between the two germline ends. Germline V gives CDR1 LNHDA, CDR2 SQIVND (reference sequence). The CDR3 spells CASSIGGNQPQHF. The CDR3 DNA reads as TGTGCCAGTAGTATAGGTGGCAATCAGCCCCAGCATTTT.

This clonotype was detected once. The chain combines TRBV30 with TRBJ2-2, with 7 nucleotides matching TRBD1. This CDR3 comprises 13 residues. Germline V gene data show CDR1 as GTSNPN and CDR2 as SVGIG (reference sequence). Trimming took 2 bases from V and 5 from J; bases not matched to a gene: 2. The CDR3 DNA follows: TGTGCCTGGAGTCCACAGGGGACCGGGGAGCTGTTTTTT. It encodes CAWSPQGTGELFF.

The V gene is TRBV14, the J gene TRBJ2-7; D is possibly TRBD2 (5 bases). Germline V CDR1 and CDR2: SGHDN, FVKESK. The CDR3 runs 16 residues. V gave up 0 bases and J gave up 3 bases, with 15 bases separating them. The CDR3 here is CASSQDHRSGLYEQYF. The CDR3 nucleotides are TGTGCCAGCAGCCAAGATCACCGATCTGGACTCTACGAGCAGTACTTC.

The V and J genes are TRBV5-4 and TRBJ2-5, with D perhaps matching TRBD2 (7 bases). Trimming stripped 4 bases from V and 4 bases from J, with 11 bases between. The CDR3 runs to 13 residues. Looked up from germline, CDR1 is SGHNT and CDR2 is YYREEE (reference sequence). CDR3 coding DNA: TGTGCCAGCAGCCCTAGGGGGGGAGAGACCCAGTACTTC. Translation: CASSPRGGETQYF.

The CDR3 sequence: CASSRFGDPETQYF. DNA of the CDR3: TGTGCCAGCAGCCGTTTTGGGGACCCCGAGACCCAGTACTTC. The chain employs TRBV11-2 and TRBJ2-5; the D call may be TRBD1 or TRBD2 (5 bases each). CDR1 is SGHAT, CDR2 FQNNGV, per germline. The length of the CDR3 is 14 residues. The V and J ends lost 5 bases and 5 bases respectively, with 15 bases between them.

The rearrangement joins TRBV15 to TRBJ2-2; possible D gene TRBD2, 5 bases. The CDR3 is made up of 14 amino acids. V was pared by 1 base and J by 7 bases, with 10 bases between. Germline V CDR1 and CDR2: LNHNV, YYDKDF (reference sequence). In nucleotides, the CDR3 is TGTGCCACCAGCAGAGTGACTAAGGTCGGGGAGCTGTTTTTT. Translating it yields CATSRVTKVGELFF.

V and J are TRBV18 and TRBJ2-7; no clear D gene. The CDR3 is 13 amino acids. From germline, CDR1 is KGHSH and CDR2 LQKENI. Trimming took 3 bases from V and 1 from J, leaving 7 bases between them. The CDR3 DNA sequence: TGTGCCAGCTCACCCAACCCTTCCTACGAGCAGTACTTC. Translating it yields CASSPNPSYEQYF.

CDR3 sequence: CASSQGTSGNYEQYF. In DNA, the CDR3 is TGCGCCAGCAGCCAAGGGACTAGCGGGAATTACGAGCAGTACTTC. The chain carries TRBV4-1 and TRBJ2-7; TRBD2 matches 12 bases. The J segment lost 4 bases and the V segment lost 1 base, leaving 2 bases of the junction unmatched. This CDR3 is 15 amino acids long. The V gene's germline CDR1 is MGHRA and CDR2 YSYEKL.

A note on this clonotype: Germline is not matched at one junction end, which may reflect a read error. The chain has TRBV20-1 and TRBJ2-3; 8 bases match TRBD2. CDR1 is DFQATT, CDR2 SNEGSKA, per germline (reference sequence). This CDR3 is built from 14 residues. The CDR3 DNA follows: TGCAGTGCCAGAGCGGGAGTCGCCCCAGATACGCAGTATTTT. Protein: CSARAGVAPDTQYF.

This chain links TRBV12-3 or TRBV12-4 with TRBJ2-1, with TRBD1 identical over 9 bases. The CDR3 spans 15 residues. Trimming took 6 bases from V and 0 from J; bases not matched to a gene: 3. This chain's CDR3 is CASSPGQGSYNEQFF. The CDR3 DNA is TGTGCCAGCAGCCCGGGACAGGGCTCCTACAATGAGCAGTTCTTC.

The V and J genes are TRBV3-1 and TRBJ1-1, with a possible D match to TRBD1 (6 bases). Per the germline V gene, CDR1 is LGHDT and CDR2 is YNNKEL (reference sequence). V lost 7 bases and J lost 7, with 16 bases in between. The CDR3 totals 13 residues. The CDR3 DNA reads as TGTGCCAGCAATCCTGGGGGCCGTAATGAAGCTTTCTTT. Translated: CASNPGGRNEAFF.

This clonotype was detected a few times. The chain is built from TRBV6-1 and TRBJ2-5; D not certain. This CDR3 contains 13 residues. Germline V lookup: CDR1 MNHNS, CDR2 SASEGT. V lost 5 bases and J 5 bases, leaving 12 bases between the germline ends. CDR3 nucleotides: TGTGCCAGCAGTCCTCCAGGCGTGGAGACCCAGTACTTC. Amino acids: CASSPPGVETQYF.

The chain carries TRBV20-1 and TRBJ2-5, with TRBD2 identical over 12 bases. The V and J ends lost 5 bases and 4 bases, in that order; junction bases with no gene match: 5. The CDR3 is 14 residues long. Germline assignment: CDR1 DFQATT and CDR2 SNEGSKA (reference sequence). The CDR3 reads CSAQTSGGVETQYF. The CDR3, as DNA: TGCAGTGCTCAGACTAGCGGGGGTGTAGAGACCCAGTACTTC.

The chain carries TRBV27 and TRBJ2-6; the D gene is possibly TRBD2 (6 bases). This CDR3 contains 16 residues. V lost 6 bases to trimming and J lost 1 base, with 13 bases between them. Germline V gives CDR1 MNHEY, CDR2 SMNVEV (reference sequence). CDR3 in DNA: TGTGCCAGCAGCCTCGTGGGGACTTCTGGGGCCAACGTCCTGACTTTC. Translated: CASSLVGTSGANVLTF.

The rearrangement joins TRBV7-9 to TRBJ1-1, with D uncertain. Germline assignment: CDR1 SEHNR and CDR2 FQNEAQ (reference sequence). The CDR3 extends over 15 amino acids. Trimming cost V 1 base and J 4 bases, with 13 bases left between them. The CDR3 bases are TGTGCCAGCAGCTTAGAAGTTGCAGACGGCACTGAAGCTTTCTTT. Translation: CASSLEVADGTEAFF.